This T cell receptor (beta chain) came from a study of cytotoxic CD8 clonotypes in ibrutinib-treated CLL. This CDR3 has 14 residues. Trimming removed 1 base from V and 3 bases from J, with 10 bases in between. Germline CDR1 is SGHRS and CDR2 is YFSETQ. Sequencing was designed to attain a depth spanning 1 in 200,000 to 1 in 1 million T cells. Profiling relied on immunoSEQ multiplex PCR, and the TCRdb table lists in-frame clones only, not all of them. This sample yields 200,000 to 250,000 clones, of which 75% to 80% are seen a single time; roughly 11% belongs to the top ten. The TCR comes from a human donor with chronic lymphocytic leukemia. Material: PBMCs, obtained after 12 months of ibrutinib treatment. This chain links TRBV5-1 with TRBJ2-5; D gene unclear. In DNA, the CDR3 is TGCGCCAGCAGCTTGTACAGCGCAAAAGAGACCCAGTACTTC. Translating it yields CASSLYSAKETQYF.